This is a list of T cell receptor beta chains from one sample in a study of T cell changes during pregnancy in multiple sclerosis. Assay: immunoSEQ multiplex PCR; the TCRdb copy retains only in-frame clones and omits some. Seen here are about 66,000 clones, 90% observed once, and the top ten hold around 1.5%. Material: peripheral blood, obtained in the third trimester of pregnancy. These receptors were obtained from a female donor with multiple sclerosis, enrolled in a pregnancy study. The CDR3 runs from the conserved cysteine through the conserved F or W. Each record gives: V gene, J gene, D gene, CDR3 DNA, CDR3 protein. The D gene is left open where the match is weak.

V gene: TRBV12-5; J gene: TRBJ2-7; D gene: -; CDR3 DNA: TGTGCTAGTGGTTTGGGGACAGCTTCCGAGCAGTACTTC; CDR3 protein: CASGLGTASEQYF
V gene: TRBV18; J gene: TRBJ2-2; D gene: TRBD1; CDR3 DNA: TGTGCCAGCTCACCACAGGGACAGGGGGACACCGGGGAGCTGTTTTTT; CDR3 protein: CASSPQGQGDTGELFF
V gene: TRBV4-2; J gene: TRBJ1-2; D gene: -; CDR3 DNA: TGTGCCAGCAGCCAAGATCGGGGGATTAACTATGGCTACACCTTC; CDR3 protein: CASSQDRGINYGYTF
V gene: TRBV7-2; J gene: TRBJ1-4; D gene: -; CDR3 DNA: TGTGCCAGCACCATACGGGGGGGCGGAGAAAAACTGTTTTTT; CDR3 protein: CASTIRGGGEKLFF
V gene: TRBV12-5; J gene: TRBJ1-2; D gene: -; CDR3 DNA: TGTGCTAGTGGTTTTAGCAGGGCGGGCTACACCTTC; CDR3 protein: CASGFSRAGYTF
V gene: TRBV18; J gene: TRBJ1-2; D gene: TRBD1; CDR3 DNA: TGTGCCAGCTCACCAAGCCCGACAGGGAACTATGGCTACACCTTC; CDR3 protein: CASSPSPTGNYGYTF
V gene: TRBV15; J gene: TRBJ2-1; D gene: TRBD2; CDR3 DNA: TGTGCCACCAGCAGCCAACCTGGGAGGGCTTTCTACAATGAGCAGTTCTTC; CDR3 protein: CATSSQPGRAFYNEQFF
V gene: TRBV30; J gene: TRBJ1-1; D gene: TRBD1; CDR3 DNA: TGTGCCTGGAGCAGGACAGGGGCCGACACTGAAGCTTTCTTT; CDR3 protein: CAWSRTGADTEAFF
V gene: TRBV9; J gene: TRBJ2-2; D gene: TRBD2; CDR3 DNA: TGTGCCAGCAGTAGCGGGACTAGCGATTCTGGGGAGCTGTTTTTT; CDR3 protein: CASSSGTSDSGELFF
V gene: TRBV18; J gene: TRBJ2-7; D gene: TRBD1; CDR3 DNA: TGTGCCAGCTCACTTGGGACAGGGTGGAACGAGCAGTACTTC; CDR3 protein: CASSLGTGWNEQYF
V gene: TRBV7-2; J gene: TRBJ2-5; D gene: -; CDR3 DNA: TGTGCCAGCAGCCCGCCGGGACTCCCTGAGACCCAGTACTTC; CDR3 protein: CASSPPGLPETQYF
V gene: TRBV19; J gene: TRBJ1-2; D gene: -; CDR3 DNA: TGTGCCAGTAGAACTCACGGGACATACAACGATGGCTACACCTTC; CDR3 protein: CASRTHGTYNDGYTF